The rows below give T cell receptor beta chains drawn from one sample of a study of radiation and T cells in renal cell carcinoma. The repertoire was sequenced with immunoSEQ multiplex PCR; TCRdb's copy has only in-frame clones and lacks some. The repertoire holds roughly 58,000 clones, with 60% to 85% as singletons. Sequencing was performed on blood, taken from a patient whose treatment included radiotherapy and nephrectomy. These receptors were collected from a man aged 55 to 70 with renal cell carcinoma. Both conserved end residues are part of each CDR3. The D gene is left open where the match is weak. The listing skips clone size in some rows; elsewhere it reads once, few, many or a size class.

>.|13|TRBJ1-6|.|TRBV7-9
TGTGCCAGCAGCCCGCAGGGAAATTCACCCCTCCACTTT
CASSPQGNSPLHF
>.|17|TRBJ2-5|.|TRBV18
TGTGCCAGCTCCCCTAATCCCGGGACATCCCCGGGAGAGACCCAGTACTTC
CASSPNPGTSPGETQYF
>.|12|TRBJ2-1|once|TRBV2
TGTGCCAGCCTCCCGGCATCAGGTGAGCAGTTCTTC
CASLPASGEQFF
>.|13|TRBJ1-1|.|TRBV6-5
TGTGCCAGCAGTTACATCGGGAGCACTGAAGCTTTCTTT
CASSYIGSTEAFF
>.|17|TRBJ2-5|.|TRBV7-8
TGTGCCAGCACCTGGCGTGACGTCGGGGGATGGCAAGAGACCCAGTACTTC
CASTWRDVGGWQETQYF
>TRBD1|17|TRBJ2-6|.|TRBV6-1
TGTGCCAGCAGTGAAGCCCCGACAGGGGCCGGGGCCAACGTCCTGACTTTC
CASSEAPTGAGANVLTF
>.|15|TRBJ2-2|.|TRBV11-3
TGTGCCAGCAGCTTAGTTGGAGGGCAAGGCGGGGAGCTGTTTTTT
CASSLVGGQGGELFF
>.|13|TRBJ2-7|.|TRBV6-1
TGTGCCAGCAGTGAAGGTTCGGTCGACGAGCAGTACTTC
CASSEGSVDEQYF
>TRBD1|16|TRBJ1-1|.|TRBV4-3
TGCGCCAGCAGCGGAGAGACGGGACAGGGGTTATCTGGAGCTTTCTTT
CASSGETGQGLSGAFF
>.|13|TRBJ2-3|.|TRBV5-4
TGTGCCAGCAGCTTATCAGGCGGAGATACGCAGTATTTT
CASSLSGGDTQYF
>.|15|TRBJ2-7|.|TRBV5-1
TGCGCCAGCAGCACGGGCCCCCGGGATGGCTACGAGCAGTACTTC
CASSTGPRDGYEQYF
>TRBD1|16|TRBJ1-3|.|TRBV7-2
TGTGCCAGCAGCCCGGTCGGACAGGGAGCTGGAGACACCATATATTTT
CASSPVGQGAGDTIYF
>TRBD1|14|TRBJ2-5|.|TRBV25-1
TGTGCCAGCAGTGAACACAGGGGGGAGGAGACCCAGTACTTC
CASSEHRGEETQYF
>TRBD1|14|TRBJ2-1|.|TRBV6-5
TGTGCCAGCAGTTACGAAGGGGGCAGGGTTGAGCAGTTCTTC
CASSYEGGRVEQFF
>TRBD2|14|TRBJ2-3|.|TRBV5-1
TGCGCCAGCAGCTTGACTAGCGGCACAGATACGCAGTATTTT
CASSLTSGTDTQYF
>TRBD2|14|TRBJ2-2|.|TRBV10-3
TGTGCCATCAGTGGTAGCGGGAGGTCCGGGGAGCTGTTTTTT
CAISGSGRSGELFF
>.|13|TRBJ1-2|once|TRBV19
TGTGCCAGTAGTATAAGGGGCATCGACGGCTACACCTTC
CASSIRGIDGYTF
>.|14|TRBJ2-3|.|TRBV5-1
TGCGCCAGCAGCTCATCCGGAACAGCGGGTACGCAGTATTTT
CASSSSGTAGTQYF
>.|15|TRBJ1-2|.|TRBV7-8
TGTGCCAGCAGCGTCGAGACCGGGACCTGGAGAGGCTACACCTTC
CASSVETGTWRGYTF
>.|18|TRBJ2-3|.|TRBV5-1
TGCGCCAGCACCAGGACATCCGGGACTTCAAGACTCACAGATACGCAGTATTTT
CASTRTSGTSRLTDTQYF
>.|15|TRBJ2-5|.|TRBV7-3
TGTGCCAGCAGCCGCAATGCGGGGGCGCGGGAGACCCAGTACTTC
CASSRNAGARETQYF
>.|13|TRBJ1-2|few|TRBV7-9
TGTGCCAGCAGCCGACAGGACCCGGTTGGCTACACCTTC
CASSRQDPVGYTF
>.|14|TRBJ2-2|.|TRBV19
TGTGCCACCAGGAGGGCGGAGAACACCGGGGAGCTGTTTTTT
CATRRAENTGELFF
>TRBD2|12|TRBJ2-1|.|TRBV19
TGTGCCAGTAGTCGGGGACTAGCGGGGTTCGTCTTC
CASSRGLAGFVF
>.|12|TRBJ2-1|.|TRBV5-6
TGTGCCAGCAGCTTGGTTGAAAGGGAGCAGTTCTTC
CASSLVEREQFF
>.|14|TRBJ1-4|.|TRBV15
TGTGCCACCAGCAGCTTAGTTGGGGATGAAAAACTGTTTTTT
CATSSLVGDEKLFF
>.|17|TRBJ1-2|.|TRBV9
TGTGCCAGCAGCGTAGGGATCGACAGGACCTCCAGCTATGGCTACACCTTC
CASSVGIDRTSSYGYTF
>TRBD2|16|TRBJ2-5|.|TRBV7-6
TGTGCCAGCAGCTTATACTGGACTAGCGGGAAGGAGACCCAGTACTTC
CASSLYWTSGKETQYF
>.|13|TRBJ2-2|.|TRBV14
TGTGCCAGCAGTCAAAGGGGGGTCGGGGAGCTGTTTTTT
CASSQRGVGELFF
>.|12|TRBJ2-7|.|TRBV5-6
TGTGCCAGCAGCTTGATGGATTACGAGCAGTACTTC
CASSLMDYEQYF
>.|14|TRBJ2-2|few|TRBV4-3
TGCGCCAGCAGCCAAGGAGTTTACACCGGGGAGCTGTTTTTT
CASSQGVYTGELFF
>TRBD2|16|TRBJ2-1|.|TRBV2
TGTGCCAGCAGTGAGGTAAGACTAGCGGTCTACAATGAGCAGTTCTTC
CASSEVRLAVYNEQFF
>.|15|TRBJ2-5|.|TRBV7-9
TGTGCCAGCAGCCGGGACCTCGGCTCGATAGAGACCCAGTACTTC
CASSRDLGSIETQYF
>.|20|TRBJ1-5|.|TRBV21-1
TGTGCCAGCAGCAAAGGATGCTCCAGGCAGGGAGACTATAGCAATCAGCCCCAGCATTTT
CASSKGCSRQGDYSNQPQHF
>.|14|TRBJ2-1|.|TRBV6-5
TGTGCCAGCAGATCCAGAGGGGACTACAATGAGCAGTTCTTC
CASRSRGDYNEQFF
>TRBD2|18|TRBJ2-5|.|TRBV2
TGTGCCAGCAGGGGTATCGGGACTAGCGGGAGTGGTGAGGAGACCCAGTACTTC
CASRGIGTSGSGEETQYF
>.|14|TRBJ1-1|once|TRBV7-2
TGTGCCAGCAGCTCTGGACTGGTGAACACTGAAGCTTTCTTT
CASSSGLVNTEAFF
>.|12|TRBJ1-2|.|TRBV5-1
TGCGCCAGCCGTCTGGAGAGCTATGGCTACACCTTC
CASRLESYGYTF
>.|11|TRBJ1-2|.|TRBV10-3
TGTGCCATCAGTGAGTCTGATGGCTACACCTTC
CAISESDGYTF
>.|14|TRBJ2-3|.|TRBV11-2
TGTGCCAGCAGCTTAGTTGCTAGCACAGATACGCAGTATTTT
CASSLVASTDTQYF
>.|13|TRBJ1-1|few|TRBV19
TGTGCCAGTAGTGCTCAGGTGAACACTGAAGCTTTCTTT
CASSAQVNTEAFF
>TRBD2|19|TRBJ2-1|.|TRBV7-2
TGTGCCAGCAGCTTAGGGCCGGGGTTGCGGGAGAGAGGGGACAATGAGCAGTTCTTC
CASSLGPGLRERGDNEQFF
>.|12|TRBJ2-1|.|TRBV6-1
TGTGCCAGCAGGGAGACTGGCAATGAGCAGTTCTTC
CASRETGNEQFF
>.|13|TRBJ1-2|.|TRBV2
TGTGCCAGCGGAAGGGACACTCCAAGTGGCTACACCTTC
CASGRDTPSGYTF
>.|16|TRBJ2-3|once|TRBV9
TGTGCCAGCAGCGTAGACGTAGGGGGGAGCACAGATACGCAGTATTTT
CASSVDVGGSTDTQYF
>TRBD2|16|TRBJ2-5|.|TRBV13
TGTGCCAGCAGCCTTAGCGGGACTACATACCAAGAGACCCAGTACTTC
CASSLSGTTYQETQYF
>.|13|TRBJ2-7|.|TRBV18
TGTGCCAGCTCTGAGGGCCAGAGATACGAGCAGTACTTC
CASSEGQRYEQYF
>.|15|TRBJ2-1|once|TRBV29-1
TGCAGCGTTGGGCTAGGGGATCGGGTATACAATGAGCAGTTCTTC
CSVGLGDRVYNEQFF
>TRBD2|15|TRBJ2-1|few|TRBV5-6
TGTGCCAGCAGCTTGATAGCGGGGGTGGTCAATGAGCAGTTCTTC
CASSLIAGVVNEQFF
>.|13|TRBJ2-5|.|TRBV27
TGTGCCAGCAGCCTTCTCGGTAGGGAGACCCAGTACTTC
CASSLLGRETQYF
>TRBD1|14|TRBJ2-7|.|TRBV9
TGTGCCAGCAGCGTCGGACAGGGGGCCTACGAGCAGTACTTC
CASSVGQGAYEQYF
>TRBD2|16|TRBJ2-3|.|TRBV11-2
TGTGCCAGCAGCTTACGGGCTAGCGGTAGCACAGATACGCAGTATTTT
CASSLRASGSTDTQYF
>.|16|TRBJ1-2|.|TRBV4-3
TGCGCCAGCAGCCACAACCGCGGCCGGGAGAACTATGACTACACCTTC
CASSHNRGRENYDYTF
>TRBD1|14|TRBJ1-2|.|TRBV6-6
TGTGCCAGCAGTTATCAACAGGGGGTGGTCGACTACACCTTC
CASSYQQGVVDYTF
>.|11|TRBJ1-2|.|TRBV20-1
TGCAGTGCCATCAGGGCGGGAGGCTACACCTTC
CSAIRAGGYTF
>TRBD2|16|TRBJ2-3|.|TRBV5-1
TGCGCCAGCAGCCTGAGAGCGGGAGGGAGCACAGATACGCAGTATTTT
CASSLRAGGSTDTQYF
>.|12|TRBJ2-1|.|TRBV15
TGTGCCACCAGCCGGCCGTGGGATGAGCAGTTCTTC
CATSRPWDEQFF
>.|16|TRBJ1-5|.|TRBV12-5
TGTGCTAGTGGTTTGGACAGGGCTTGGAACAATCAGCCCCAGCATTTT
CASGLDRAWNNQPQHF
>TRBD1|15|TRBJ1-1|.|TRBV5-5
TGTGCCAGCAGCTTGATGCCCAGGGGGGGGACTGAAGCTTTCTTT
CASSLMPRGGTEAFF